This T cell receptor (beta chain) is drawn from a study of OX40 agonist ivuxolimab in advanced cancers. Whole-study context: In this trial design, patients received ivuxolimab intravenously at 0.01 to 10 mg/kg every 2 weeks.

Generated by immunoSEQ multiplex PCR, the TCRdb table keeps only in-frame clones and is missing some. The data show 50,000 or so clones, about 81% seen once. This CDR3 comprises 14 residues. The germline gives CDR1 SQVTM, CDR2 ANQGSEA. Trimming cost V 6 bases and J 0 bases, with 12 bases left between them. This sequence joins TRBV29-1 and TRBJ1-3; D remains unclear. This specimen was CD4+ or CD8+ T cells sorted from blood, taken in a trial of the OX40 agonist ivuxolimab. The sequence derives from an adult with an advanced solid tumor such as melanoma, head and neck, liver or kidney cancer. The CDR3 nucleotides read TGCAGCGTCCTCGGACGGAACTCTGGAAACACCATATATTTT. Translating gives CSVLGRNSGNTIYF. Supplemented by reference TRBV29-1 and TRBJ1-3, the full variable domain reads SAVISQKPSRDICQRGTSLTIQCQVDSQVTMMFWYRQQPGQSLTLIATANQGSEATYESGFVIDKFPISRPNLTFSTLTVSNMSPEDSSIYLCSVLGRNSGNTIYFGEGSWLTVV.